This T cell receptor (beta chain) came from a study of cytomegalovirus exposure and HLA in healthy donors. CDR3 length: 15 residues. The ends lost 0 bases at V and 4 bases at J; junction bases unmatched: 5. In germline, CDR1 is SQVTM, CDR2 ANQGSEA. The PCR used 60 Vbeta and 13 Jbeta primers. The assay was immunoSEQ multiplex PCR, and TCRdb's table has in-frame clones only and misses some. This table has around 140,000 clones, about 80% appearing once. The TCR comes from a man under 40 in good health and CMV-seropositive. The rearrangement links TRBV29-1 to TRBJ1-4, with 7 bases fitting TRBD1. Source material: PBMCs. The CDR3 DNA sequence: TGCAGCGTTGAAGATGAGGGGGCCGGTAATGAAAAACTGTTTTTT. This encodes CSVEDEGAGNEKLFF. Looking up the rest from reference TRBV29-1 and TRBJ1-4 gives the full variable domain: SAVISQKPSRDICQRGTSLTIQCQVDSQVTMMFWYRQQPGQSLTLIATANQGSEATYESGFVIDKFPISRPNLTFSTLTVSNMSPEDSSIYLCSVEDEGAGNEKLFFGSGTQLSVL.